A single sample gave rise to the 5 T cell receptor beta chains below, sequenced in a study of STAT5B mutations in CD4+ large granular lymphocyte leukemia. Here immunoSEQ multiplex PCR was the method, and the copy in TCRdb shows in-frame clones only, minus some. The sample has 600 or so clones, approximately 71% seen once; the top ten hold 44%. Sample: PBMCs. These receptors originate from a man between 60 and 75 years old with CD4+ T-cell large granular lymphocyte leukemia.

This clone was detected only a few times. The chain combines TRBV2 with TRBJ1-1; 7 bases map to TRBD1. Trimming removed 5 bases from V and 5 bases from J; junction bases left unmatched: 11. This CDR3 has 15 amino acids. Germline values: CDR1 SNHLY, CDR2 FYNNEI. CDR3 nucleotide sequence: TGTGCCAGCAGTCCATCCACTTCAGGGGGGACTGAAGCTTTCTTT. It yields the protein CASSPSTSGGTEAFF.

This clone was found a few times. The chain recombines TRBV5-8 with TRBJ2-3; D call uncertain. Germline V gene data show CDR1 as SGHTS and CDR2 as YDEGEE. The V gene lost 4 bases and the J gene lost 2 bases, with 14 bases spanning the gap. The length of the CDR3 is 15 residues. CDR3 amino acids: CASSLGGWATDTQYF. CDR3 nucleotide sequence: TGTGCCAGCAGCCTCGGTGGGTGGGCCACAGATACGCAGTATTTT.

This rearrangement joins TRBV7-3 to TRBJ2-1; D is uncertain. The germline V and J ends were trimmed by 4 bases and 4 bases, with 17 bases remaining between them. This CDR3 is 16 amino acids long. Germline V gene data show CDR1 as SGHTA and CDR2 as FQGTGA. The CDR3: CASSSEPPGPYNEQFF. In nucleotides, the CDR3 is TGTGCCAGCAGCTCCGAACCCCCGGGTCCTTACAATGAGCAGTTCTTC.

This chain connects TRBV11-3 to TRBJ1-1; 7 bases are a match to TRBD1. The germline CDR1 and CDR2 sequences are SGHNT and YENEEA. This CDR3 region has 14 residues. J gave up 7 bases and V 3 bases, and 8 bases lay outside the gene matches. DNA for the CDR3: TGTGCCAGCAGCTTTACGACAGGGTCTCTTGAAGCTTTCTTT. Its protein is CASSFTTGSLEAFF. Based on the CDR3 plus reference TRBV11-3 and TRBJ1-1, the full variable domain is EAGVVQSPRYKIIEKKQPVAFWCNPISGHNTLYWYLQNLGQGPELLIRYENEEAVDDSQLPKDRFSAERLKGVDSTLKIQPAELGDSAVYLCASSFTTGSLEAFFGQGTRLTVV.

The J gene is TRBJ2-3, the V gene TRBV29-1; 11 bases are shared with TRBD2. The CDR3 has 14 amino acids. CDR1 is SQVTM, CDR2 ANQGSEA, per germline. V dropped 8 bases and J dropped 5; count of bases not matched to a gene: 9. The CDR3 sequence is CSFLAGGPVDTQYF. The DNA of the CDR3 is TGCAGCTTTTTAGCGGGGGGGCCGGTAGATACGCAGTATTTT.